The 7 T cell receptor beta chains below come from one sample, sequenced in a study of shared clonotypes between healthy human individuals. Sequencing was performed with immunoSEQ multiplex PCR; in TCRdb, only in-frame clones are kept and a portion is missing. The top ten hold roughly 0.13% of the sample, which has a few million clones, 95% seen once. The sample taken for sequencing was naive CD4+ T cells sorted from blood. As for subset: CD45RA+ positively selected. The receptor source for this set is a young man in good health.

This chain joins TRBV5-4 and TRBJ2-7, with 12 positions matching TRBD2. The V and J ends lost 5 bases and 1 base, in that order; junction bases with no gene match: 13. CDR1 is SGHNT, CDR2 YYREEE, per germline (reference sequence). The CDR3 has 18 amino acids. The DNA for the CDR3 is TGTGCCAGCAGTTCCGGACTAGCGGGATCAAACCCTTCCTACGAGCAGTACTTC. Its translation is CASSSGLAGSNPSYEQYF.

The V and J genes are TRBV6-5 and TRBJ1-2; D might be TRBD1 (5 bases). Germline values: CDR1 MNHEY, CDR2 SVGAGI. This CDR3 comprises 15 residues. Trimming pared 1 base from V and 5 bases from J, leaving 14 bases between. CDR3 in amino acids: CASSYLQGGRYGYTF. The CDR3 DNA is TGTGCCAGCAGTTACTTGCAGGGAGGAAGGTATGGCTACACCTTC.

The chain combines TRBV28 with TRBJ2-7; D is unresolved. Between the trimmed V and J ends, which lost 5 bases and 7 bases, there was a span of 12 bases. The CDR3 sequence is 12 residues long. Germline V gene sequence: CDR1 MDHEN, CDR2 SYDVKM. Written as DNA, the CDR3 is TGTGCCAGCAGTGCCCCCCCGTTAGAGCAGTACTTC. Protein: CASSAPPLEQYF.

This chain links TRBV5-1 with TRBJ2-1; no clear D gene. CDR1 SGHRS and CDR2 YFSETQ come from the germline V gene. Trimming took off 0 bases at V and 8 bases at J, with 12 bases between the two ends. This CDR3 has 14 amino acids. CDR3 in amino acids: CASSLEVRTHEQFF. CDR3 in DNA: TGCGCCAGCAGCTTGGAGGTACGTACCCATGAGCAGTTCTTC.

The chain recombines TRBV18 with TRBJ2-5; D is ambiguous. This CDR3 is 12 amino acids long. Trimming stripped 6 bases from V and 5 bases from J, with 10 bases between. Looked up from germline, CDR1 is KGHSH and CDR2 is LQKENI. CDR3 in DNA: TGTGCCAGCTCCTCGTGGATGGAGACCCAGTACTTC. This codes for CASSSWMETQYF.

Concerning this clone: Other DNA sequences in this specimen translate into the identical CDR3. The chain joins TRBV27 to TRBJ1-5; the D gene is possibly TRBD1 (5 bases). The CDR3 spans 13 residues. Germline CDR1 reads MNHEY; CDR2 reads SMNVEV (reference sequence). Trimming pared 2 bases from V and 5 bases from J, leaving 7 bases between. The CDR3 nucleotides are TGTGCCAGCAGTTTAACAGGCGATCAGCCCCAGCATTTT. This translates into CASSLTGDQPQHF.

As regards this clone: This same CDR3 is encoded by further DNA sequences in the sample. The V call is TRBV18, the J call TRBJ2-3, with D uncertain. There are 13 residues in the CDR3. V was pared by 6 bases and J by 0 bases, with 7 bases between. Germline V gene data show CDR1 as KGHSH and CDR2 as LQKENI. The CDR3, as DNA: TGTGCCAGCTCTCCCACGAGCACAGATACGCAGTATTTT. It codes for CASSPTSTDTQYF. The full variable domain, with the rest looked up from reference TRBV18 and TRBJ2-3, is NAGVMQNPRHLVRRRGQEARLRCSPMKGHSHVYWYRQLPEEGLKFMVYLQKENIIDESGMPKERFSAEFPKEGPSILRIQQVVRGDSAAYFCASSPTSTDTQYFGPGTRLTVL.